This TCR beta chain was sequenced for a study of beta chain features in type 1 diabetes. Since all of the isolated RNA was reverse transcribed, expressed TCRB transcripts were what got sequenced. Libraries were prepared by immunoSEQ multiplex PCR; TCRdb keeps only in-frame clonotypes and omits some of them. The top ten hold about 0.025% of the sample, which has 900,000 or so clones, about a sixth seen once. As for this clone: The germline gene is not matched at one end of the junction; a read error may be the cause.

Stem cell-like memory, regulatory, central memory and naive CD4+ cells were sorted via CD45RO/CCR7/CD25/CD127/CD95/CD27. The CDR3 runs to 20 residues. Germline assignment: CDR1 SSHAT and CDR2 FNYEAQ (reference sequence). The specimen was naive CD4+ T cells from blood. The TCR sequence derives from a woman younger than 35 in good health. The chain joins TRBV7-7 to TRBJ2-1; 10 bases line up with TRBD1. The CDR3 protein is CASSLVEDRGAHVSYNEQFF. In DNA, the CDR3 is TGTGCTAGCAGCTTAGTGGAGGACAGGGGGGCGCATGTATCCTACAATGAGCAGTTCTTC.